The 30 T cell receptor beta chains in this list originate from one sample, sequenced in a study of CD8+CD57+ T cells in acquired aplastic anemia. The template used for profiling TCR beta VDJ and CDR3 was genomic DNA. TCRdb fed the reads into MiXCR, producing one record per CDR3 protein. The table records some 120,000 distinct CDR3 sequences, less than 50% of them present only once. An expansion of CD8+CD57+ cells by flow cytometry had been shown in patients chosen for sequencing. Sequenced input: sorted CD4+, CD8+, or CD8+CD57+ T cells (not recorded which) from PBMCs. These receptors were obtained from a human donor with aplastic anemia.

CDR3 sequence reads: CASSIDGNQPQQYF. The CDR3 DNA sequence: TGTGCCAGCAGTATTGACGGGAATCAGCCCCAGCAGTACTTC. V is TRBV2 and J is TRBJ2-7; tentatively, D is TRBD2 (5 bases). V gave up 5 bases and J gave up 8 bases, with 19 bases separating them. The CDR3 consists of 14 residues. The V gene's germline CDR1 is SNHLY and CDR2 FYNNEI.

Ten or more counts support this clonotype. V and J are TRBV10-1 and TRBJ2-5, with D unclear. Germline-derived CDR1 and CDR2 are WNHNN and SYGVQD (reference sequence). Trimming cost V 0 bases and J 4 bases, with 9 bases left between them. CDR3 length: 14 residues. CDR3 sequence (DNA): TGCGCCAGCAGTGAGTCTGGTCAGAGAGAGACCCAGTACTTC. It translates to CASSESGQRETQYF.

This clonotype showed up many times. The chain combines TRBV2 with TRBJ1-4; 9 bases fit TRBD1. Germline V CDR1 and CDR2: SNHLY, FYNNEI. This CDR3 comprises 13 residues. V was clipped by 9 bases and J by 10 bases; unmatched bases: 9. The CDR3 spells CASGDRVIGKLFF. The DNA for the CDR3 is TGTGCCAGTGGGGACAGGGTAATCGGAAAACTGTTTTTT.

This rearrangement joins TRBV11-2 to TRBJ2-7; the match to TRBD2 covers 11 bases. Germline CDR1 and CDR2: SGHAT and FQNNGV. Trimming removed 8 bases from V and 3 bases from J; junction bases left unmatched: 9. CDR3 length: 15 amino acids. The CDR3 loop is CASSRTSGGLYEQYF. The CDR3 DNA reads as TGTGCCAGCTCACGCACTAGCGGGGGCCTCTACGAGCAGTACTTC.

This clonotype was recorded many times. V and J are TRBV11-2 and TRBJ2-3; unclear D gene. Deletions cut 3 bases from V and 0 bases from J, with 7 bases between. Germline V gene sequence: CDR1 SGHAT, CDR2 FQNNGV. The CDR3 is 14 amino acids. CDR3: CASSLGPSTDTQYF. CDR3 DNA sequence: TGTGCCAGCAGCTTGGGCCCTAGCACAGATACGCAGTATTTT.

The gene calls are TRBV11-2 and TRBJ2-7, with 10 bases matching TRBD1. V trimming: 5 bases; J trimming: 2 bases; junction bases outside the gene matches: 6. Per germline, CDR1 SGHAT and CDR2 FQNNGV. The CDR3 is 15 residues long. In nucleotides, the CDR3 is TGTGCCAGCAGCCCGGGACAGGGGCGCCCCTACGAGCAGTACGTC. Encoded protein: CASSPGQGRPYEQYV.

V is TRBV18 and J is TRBJ1-1; no clear D gene. Trimming pared 3 bases from V and 5 bases from J, leaving 13 bases between. CDR1 KGHSH and CDR2 LQKENI come from the germline V gene. The CDR3 is made up of 14 amino acids. The CDR3 region has the DNA TGTGCCAGCTCACCGAGGCGAGGAGGGACTGAAGCTTTCTTT. This encodes CASSPRRGGTEAFF.

V and J are TRBV25-1 and TRBJ1-4, with D perhaps matching TRBD1 (5 bases). The germline V gene encodes CDR1 MGHDK and CDR2 SYGVNS. The CDR3 length is 14 residues. V lost 5 bases to trimming and J lost 8 bases, with 15 bases between them. CDR3 sequence: CASSLQGRREKLFF. The CDR3 bases are TGTGCCAGCAGTCTGCAGGGACGTCGGGAAAAACTGTTTTTT.

This CDR3 is CASSLDGGMNTEAFF. As DNA, the CDR3 is TGTGCCAGCAGCTTAGATGGGGGAATGAACACTGAAGCTTTCTTT. The chain is built from TRBV11-2 and TRBJ1-1; D possibly corresponds to TRBD1 (5 bases). V was trimmed by 0 bases and J by 0 bases, leaving 8 bases between them. The germline CDR1 and CDR2 sequences are SGHAT and FQNNGV. The CDR3 extends over 15 amino acids.

There are many counts of this clonotype. The rearrangement joins TRBV11-2 to TRBJ1-1; D uncertain. Germline assignment: CDR1 SGHAT and CDR2 FQNNGV. The CDR3 contains 14 residues. The V end was cut by 7 bases, the J end by 1 base, with 13 bases between. The CDR3 sequence is CASKPELSNTEAFF. CDR3 nucleotides: TGTGCCAGCAAACCAGAGCTGTCGAACACTGAAGCTTTCTTT.

Only a few counts were recorded for this clonotype. V is TRBV20-1 and J is TRBJ2-4; D might be TRBD2 (7 bases). Germline CDR1 is DFQATT and CDR2 is SNEGSKA (reference sequence). This CDR3 is built from 15 residues. Trimming cost V 5 bases and J 0 bases, with 14 bases left between them. The CDR3 coding sequence is TGCAGTGCTCCCGAGGGGGGGGTAGCCAAAAACATTCAGTACTTC. This sequence encodes CSAPEGGVAKNIQYF.

This clonotype was observed at least ten times. This chain joins TRBV2 and TRBJ1-6; 7 nucleotides agree with TRBD1. V shed 8 bases and J 0 bases; nucleotides not matched to a gene: 7. Germline V lookup: CDR1 SNHLY, CDR2 FYNNEI. The CDR3 loop spans 16 amino acids. This CDR3 reads CASLQDRSSYNSPLHF. DNA for the CDR3: TGTGCCAGCCTACAGGACAGGAGCTCCTATAATTCACCCCTCCACTTT.

The chain employs TRBV7-1 and TRBJ1-6; D is perhaps TRBD1 (5 bases). TRBV7-1 is flagged as an ORF with uncertain function. The CDR3 runs 22 residues. The V and J ends lost 3 bases and 7 bases respectively, with 34 bases between them. In DNA, the CDR3 is TGTGCCAGCAGCTCCAGCGCACCGAGCACTGTCAGCTTGGGGCGGGAAAATTCACCCCTCCACTTT. It specifies CASSSSAPSTVSLGRENSPLHF.

This clonotype was seen at least ten times. V and J are TRBV25-1 and TRBJ1-1; 7 nucleotides match TRBD1. Looked up from germline, CDR1 is MGHDK and CDR2 is SYGVNS. V gave up 8 bases and J gave up 6 bases; unmatched junction bases: 9. This CDR3 comprises 13 residues. The CDR3 loop is CASRLLGGAEAFF. The CDR3 region has the DNA TGTGCCAGCCGATTACTAGGGGGCGCTGAAGCTTTCTTT.

This clonotype was picked up many times. The V gene is TRBV5-1, the J gene TRBJ2-1, with a tentative D call TRBD1 (5 bases). The CDR3 runs 14 residues. Germline values: CDR1 SGHRS, CDR2 YFSETQ. Trimming stripped 5 bases from V and 0 bases from J, with 9 bases between. CDR3 sequence: CASRGVPSYNEQFF. The CDR3 region has the DNA TGCGCCAGCAGAGGGGTCCCCTCCTACAATGAGCAGTTCTTC.

The chain carries TRBV29-1 and TRBJ1-4; 7 positions agree with TRBD1. From germline, CDR1 is SQVTM and CDR2 ANQGSEA. V was pared by 5 bases and J by 7 bases, with 7 bases of the junction left unmatched. There are 13 residues in the CDR3. As DNA, the CDR3 is TGCAGCGTTATGGGGCAGGGGGGTGAAAAACTGTTTTTT. Protein: CSVMGQGGEKLFF.

As for this clonotype: This may arise from a read error, as a much more abundant clone is one base away. The gene calls are TRBV11-1 and TRBJ1-3, with a weak D call TRBD1 (6 bases). The CDR3 totals 15 residues. Germline V gene data show CDR1 as SGHAT and CDR2 as FQDESV (reference sequence). CDR3 bases: TGTGCCAGGAGCTCCTCGGGACACTCTGGAAACACCATATATTTT. This gives the protein CARSSSGHSGNTIYF.

This clonotype has a single count. DNA for the CDR3: TGTGCCTGGAGGACCGCCGGTGGGACTGAAGCTTTCTTT. Protein product: CAWRTAGGTEAFF. The J gene is TRBJ1-1, the V gene TRBV30; D is undetermined. This CDR3 is built from 13 residues. CDR1 is GTSNPN, CDR2 SVGIG, per germline (reference sequence). Between the trimmed V and J ends, which lost 3 bases and 5 bases, there was a span of 13 bases. Supplemented by reference TRBV30 and TRBJ1-1, the full variable domain reads SQTIHQWPATLVQPVGSPLSLECTVEGTSNPNLYWYRQAAGRGLQLLFYSVGIGQISSEVPQNLSASRPQDRQFILSSKKLLLSDSGFYLCAWRTAGGTEAFFGQGTRLTVV.

The gene calls are TRBV2 and TRBJ2-5, with D unresolved. Trimming left V 5 bases short and J 4 bases short, with 11 bases between. Per the germline V gene, CDR1 is SNHLY and CDR2 is FYNNEI. The length of the CDR3 is 13 residues. CDR3: CASSLDPTETQYF. CDR3 DNA: TGTGCCAGCAGTCTAGACCCGACAGAGACCCAGTACTTC.

The CDR3 nucleotides read TGTGCCAGCAGCCAAGTAAGGGGATACGATGGCTACACCTTC. Translation: CASSQVRGYDGYTF. The chain recombines TRBV3-1 with TRBJ1-2, with a weak D call TRBD1 (5 bases). The CDR3 contains 14 residues. With 1 base removed from V and 6 bases from J, the gap between germline ends came to 12 bases. CDR1 LGHDT and CDR2 YNNKEL come from the germline V gene (reference sequence).

Comments on this clonotype: A much larger clone differs from this one at a single base, so this may be a read error. This chain links TRBV4-2 with TRBJ2-1; D ambiguous. V lost 11 bases to trimming and J lost 0 bases, with 11 bases between them. The CDR3 has 13 residues. In germline, CDR1 is LGHNA, CDR2 YNFKEQ. The CDR3 is CAGSPSSYNEQFF. The CDR3 DNA follows: TGTGCCGGCTCGCCGTCCTCCTACAATGAGCAGTTCTTC.

This clonotype was picked up many times. In DNA form, the CDR3 reads TGCGCCAGCAGCTTGATCACAGAGGCCGGCTACACCTTC. Translated: CASSLITEAGYTF. This chain connects TRBV5-1 to TRBJ1-2; D is ambiguous. Trimming took 1 base from V and 8 from J, leaving 12 bases between them. CDR1 SGHRS and CDR2 YFSETQ come from the germline V gene. The CDR3 runs 13 residues.

This clonotype was seen ten or more times. The gene calls are TRBV5-1 and TRBJ2-5; no firm D call. Germline CDR1 reads SGHRS; CDR2 reads YFSETQ. CDR3 length: 12 amino acids. Trimming removed 0 bases from V and 2 bases from J, with 2 bases in between. CDR3 in amino acids: CASSLGQETQYF. In nucleotides, the CDR3 is TGCGCCAGCAGCTTGGGACAAGAGACCCAGTACTTC.

This chain links TRBV7-6 with TRBJ1-2; D possibly corresponds to TRBD1 (5 bases). The CDR3 loop spans 13 amino acids. In germline, CDR1 is SGHVS, CDR2 FNYEAQ. The ends were cut back, 8 bases at V and 4 bases at J, with 14 bases in the middle. The CDR3 DNA reads TGTGCCAGCGGTGCCGGGACGTTCTATGGCTACACCTTC. Encoded protein: CASGAGTFYGYTF.

The genes are TRBV6-1 and TRBJ2-7, with 7 bases aligning to TRBD1. CDR1 is MNHNS, CDR2 SASEGT, per germline. With 6 bases clipped from V and 9 bases from J, the junction kept 8 bases outside the gene matches. The CDR3 is 12 residues long. The CDR3 DNA reads TGTGCCAGCAGACGACAGGGTGGTCGGCAGTACGTC. This codes for CASRRQGGRQYV.

In this sample, this clonotype turned up many times. The CDR3 nucleotides read TGTGCCAGCAGGGCAGACCCCTCCACAGATACGCAGTATTTT. It yields the protein CASRADPSTDTQYF. The chain combines TRBV6-2 or TRBV6-3 with TRBJ2-3, with unresolved D. Germline V lookup: CDR1 MNHEY, CDR2 SVGEGT. The CDR3 loop spans 14 amino acids. Trimming removed 6 bases at V and 2 bases at J, with 12 bases between.

This clonotype was observed once. CDR3 sequence (DNA): TGTGCCACCAGCACGGATGGACAGGGGACCTACACCTTC. Translated: CATSTDGQGTYTF. V and J are TRBV15 and TRBJ1-2, with 9 bases that match TRBD1. V lost 4 bases to trimming and J lost 10 bases; unmatched junction nucleotides: 7. Per germline, CDR1 LNHNV and CDR2 YYDKDF (reference sequence). CDR3 length equals 13 residues.

This clonotype has a handful of counts. V gene TRBV28 combines with J gene TRBJ1-4; D gene unclear. This CDR3 is built from 11 residues. CDR1 MDHEN and CDR2 SYDVKM come from the germline V gene. The V and J ends lost 6 bases and 10 bases respectively, with 9 bases between them. The CDR3 protein is CASSSPGKLFF. CDR3 nucleotide sequence: TGTGCCAGCAGCTCTCCAGGAAAACTGTTTTTT. The full variable domain, in which reference TRBV28 and TRBJ1-4 provide the parts outside the CDR3, is DVKVTQSSRYLVKRTGEKVFLECVQDMDHENMFWYRQDPGLGLRLIYFSYDVKMKEKGDIPEGYSVSREKKERFSLILESASTNQTSMYLCASSSPGKLFFGSGTQLSVL.

This clonotype was seen only once. The V gene is TRBV11-1, the J gene TRBJ1-6; D possibly corresponds to TRBD1 (5 bases). Per the germline V gene, CDR1 is SGHAT and CDR2 is FQDESV (reference sequence). The CDR3 spans 12 residues. V was shortened by 9 bases and J by 7 bases, with 10 bases between the two germline ends. Here the CDR3 reads CASRNRNSPLHF. As DNA, the CDR3 is TGTGCCAGTAGGAACAGGAATTCACCCCTCCACTTT. The whole variable domain, remainder taken from reference TRBV11-1 and TRBJ1-6, is EAEVAQSPRYKITEKSQAVAFWCDPISGHATLYWYRQILGQGPELLVQFQDESVVDDSQLPKDRFSAERLKGVDSTLKIQPAELGDSAMYLCASRNRNSPLHFGNGTRLTVT.

This clonotype has just one count. This chain connects TRBV19 to TRBJ2-7; 11 bases agree with TRBD1. There are 15 residues in the CDR3. CDR1 is LNHDA and CDR2 is SQIVND in the germline V gene (reference sequence). J lost 3 bases, V lost 7 bases, and 8 bases had no gene match. CDR3 sequence: CASISGTGGGYEQYF. The CDR3 DNA sequence: TGTGCCAGTATCTCCGGGACAGGGGGTGGCTACGAGCAGTACTTC.